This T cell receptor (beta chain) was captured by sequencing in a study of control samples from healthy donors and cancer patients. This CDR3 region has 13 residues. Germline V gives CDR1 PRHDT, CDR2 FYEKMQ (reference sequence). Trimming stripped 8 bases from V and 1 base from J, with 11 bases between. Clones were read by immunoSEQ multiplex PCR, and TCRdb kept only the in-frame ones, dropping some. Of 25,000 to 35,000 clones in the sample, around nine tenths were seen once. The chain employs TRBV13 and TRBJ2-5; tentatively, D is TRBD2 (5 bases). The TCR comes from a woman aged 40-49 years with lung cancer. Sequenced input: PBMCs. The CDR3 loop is CASRGPLQETQYF. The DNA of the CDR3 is TGTGCCAGCCGCGGGCCCCTCCAAGAGACCCAGTACTTC.